This T cell receptor (beta chain) appears in the sequencing data of a study of blood T cell repertoires in COVID-19. Study-wide background: The origin of the acute and convalescent COVID-19 samples was the United States, Italy and Spain. PBMCs, B-cell-depleted T cells, or T cells provided the cDNA or gDNA that made up the material.

With 6 bases removed from V and 7 bases from J, the gap between germline ends came to 27 bases. CDR1 is KGHDR and CDR2 is SFDVKD in the germline V gene. The length of the CDR3 is 18 residues. As processed by the authors: The assay estimated nucleated cells by amplifying reference gene primers. Sequencing used immunoSEQ multiplex PCR; TCRdb keeps in-frame clones, though not all of them. The D gene and trimming were derived from the DNA, and the V and J assignments and clone size from that table. The repertoire holds fewer than 80,000 clones, with roughly 90% as singletons. The chain has TRBV24-1 and TRBJ2-1, with a tentative D call TRBD2 (5 bases). The TCR comes from a woman aged 50 to 65 with active or convalescent COVID-19. The sequenced material came from peripheral blood. CDR3 protein: CATSSGIQGSGWGNEQFF. DNA for the CDR3: TGTGCCACCAGTTCGGGGATCCAAGGCAGTGGTTGGGGTAATGAGCAGTTCTTC.